The sequence of this TCR beta chain was determined in a study of read filtering for tumor transcriptome and immune sequencing. Background on the study: Patients were approximately 17 male and 11 to 15 female, mean age 65.9 years, range about 47 to 85. Whole-transcriptome libraries were prepared after DNase treatment.

This clonotype was seen at least ten times. Molecular barcoded adaptors covering alpha/delta and beta/gamma chains were used on roughly 370 ng RNA. TCRdb fed the reads into MiXCR, producing one record per CDR3 protein. The sample lists more than 100,000 distinct CDR3 sequences, 13% occurring once. V gave up 3 bases and J gave up 5 bases; unmatched junction bases: 5. The CDR3 length is 14 residues. From germline, CDR1 is ENHRY and CDR2 SYGVKD. The sample was a population of CD138-negative cells sorted from bone marrow. The source of this sequence is a donor at least 40 years old with multiple myeloma. This chain connects TRBV10-3 to TRBJ2-5; 8 bases fit TRBD2. This CDR3 reads CAISDKRELETQYF. The CDR3 DNA follows: TGTGCCATCAGTGACAAGCGGGAGTTGGAGACCCAGTACTTC.